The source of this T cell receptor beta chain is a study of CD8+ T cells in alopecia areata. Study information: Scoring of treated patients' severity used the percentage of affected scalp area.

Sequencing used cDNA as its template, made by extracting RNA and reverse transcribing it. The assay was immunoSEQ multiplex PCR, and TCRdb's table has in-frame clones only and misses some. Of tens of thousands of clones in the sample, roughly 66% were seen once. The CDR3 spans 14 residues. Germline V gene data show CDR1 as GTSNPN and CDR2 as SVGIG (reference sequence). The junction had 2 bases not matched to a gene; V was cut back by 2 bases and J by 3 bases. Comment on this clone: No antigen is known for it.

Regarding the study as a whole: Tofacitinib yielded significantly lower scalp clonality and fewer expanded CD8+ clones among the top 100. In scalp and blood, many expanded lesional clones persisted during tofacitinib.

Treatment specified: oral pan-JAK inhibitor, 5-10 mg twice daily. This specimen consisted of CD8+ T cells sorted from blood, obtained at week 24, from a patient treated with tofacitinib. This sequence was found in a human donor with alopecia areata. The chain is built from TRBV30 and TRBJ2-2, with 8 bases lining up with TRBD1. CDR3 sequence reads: CAWSLTGDTGELFF. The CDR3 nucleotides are TGTGCCTGGAGTCTGACAGGGGACACCGGGGAGCTGTTTTTT.